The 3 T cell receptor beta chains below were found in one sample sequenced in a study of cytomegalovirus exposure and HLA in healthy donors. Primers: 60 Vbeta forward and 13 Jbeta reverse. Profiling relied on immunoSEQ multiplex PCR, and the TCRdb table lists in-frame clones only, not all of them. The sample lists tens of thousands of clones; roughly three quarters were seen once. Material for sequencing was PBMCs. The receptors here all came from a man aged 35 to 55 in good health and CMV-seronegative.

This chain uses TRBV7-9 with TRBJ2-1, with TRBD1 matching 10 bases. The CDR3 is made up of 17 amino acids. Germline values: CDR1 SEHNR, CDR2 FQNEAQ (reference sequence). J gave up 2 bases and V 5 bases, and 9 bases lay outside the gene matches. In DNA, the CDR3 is TGTGCCAGCAGCCGGACAGGGGGGGGGACCACCTACAATGAGCAGTTCTTC. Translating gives CASSRTGGGTTYNEQFF. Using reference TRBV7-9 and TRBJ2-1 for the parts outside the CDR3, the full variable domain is DTGVSQNPRHKITKRGQNVTFRCDPISEHNRLYWYRQTLGQGPEFLTYFQNEAQLEKSRLLSDRFSAERPKGSFSTLEIQRTEQGDSAMYLCASSRTGGGTTYNEQFFGPGTRLTVL.

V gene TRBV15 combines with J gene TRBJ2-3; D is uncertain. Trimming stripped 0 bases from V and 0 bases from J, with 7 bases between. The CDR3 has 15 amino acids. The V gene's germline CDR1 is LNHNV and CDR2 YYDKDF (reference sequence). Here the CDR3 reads CATSRDRASTDTQYF. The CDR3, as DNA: TGTGCCACCAGCAGAGATCGCGCGAGCACAGATACGCAGTATTTT. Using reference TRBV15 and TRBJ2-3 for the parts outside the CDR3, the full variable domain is DAMVIQNPRYQVTQFGKPVTLSCSQTLNHNVMYWYQQKSSQAPKLLFHYYDKDFNNEADTPDNFQSRRPNTSFCFLDIRSPGLGDTAMYLCATSRDRASTDTQYFGPGTRLTVL.

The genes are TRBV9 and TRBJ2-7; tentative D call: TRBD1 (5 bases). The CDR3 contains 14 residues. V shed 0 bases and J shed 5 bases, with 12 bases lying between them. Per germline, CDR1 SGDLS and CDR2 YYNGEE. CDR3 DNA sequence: TGTGCCAGCAGCGTAGACTTTCGGACAAACGAGCAGTACTTC. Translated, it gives CASSVDFRTNEQYF.